One and the same sample provided the 32 T cell receptor beta chains below, sequenced in a study of CXCR3-negative and CXCR3-positive naive CD8 T cells (dated by TCRdb to 2018 to 2020). Sequencing was performed on a NextSeq 550. The Human TCR Profiling Kit (MiLaboratory) was used to prepare UMI-labeled 5' RACE TRB cDNA libraries. Each entry corresponds to one CDR3 protein sequence from reads that TCRdb reprocessed, and DNA is not given. This sample's clone table shows around 48,000 distinct CDR3 sequences. 15% of the sample lies in the top ten. The sequencing input was memory CD8+ T cells from blood. Taken with the paper, the label for cell subset or site translates to: conventional CD8+ memory T cells (TMEM), sorted as controls. Source of these receptors: a human donor in good health. Some clones in this sample may be carry-over from other donors' samples.

This chain connects TRBV29-1 to TRBJ2-1; without DNA, the TCRdb call of TRBD1 cannot be checked. There are 12 residues in the CDR3. From germline, CDR1 is SQVTM and CDR2 ANQGSEA. The CDR3 sequence is CSVQQGANEQFF.

The chain has TRBV29-1 and TRBJ2-3; TCRdb designates TRBD2, a call that cannot be tested without DNA. This CDR3 contains 14 residues. Per germline, CDR1 SQVTM and CDR2 ANQGSEA. This CDR3 reads CSAKGAYSTDTQYF.

The chain has TRBV9 and TRBJ1-3. CDR3 size: 15 residues. The germline CDR1 and CDR2 sequences are SGDLS and YYNGEE. The CDR3: CASSVEGGFGNTIYF. The variable domain in full, completed from reference TRBV9 and TRBJ1-3, reads DSGVTQTPKHLITATGQRVTLRCSPRSGDLSVYWYQQSLDQGLQFLIQYYNGEERAKGNILERFSAQQFPDLHSELNLSSLELGDSALYFCASSVEGGFGNTIYFGEGSWLTVV.

The J gene is TRBJ2-3, the V gene TRBV12-3 or TRBV12-4; checking the TCRdb D call of TRBD1 is not possible without DNA. The CDR3 is 15 residues long. The CDR3 reads CASDEGALSTDTQYF.

CDR3 residues: CASSLGPGTSHEQYF. This chain joins TRBV28 and TRBJ2-7. Germline CDR1 and CDR2: MDHEN and SYDVKM. The CDR3 totals 15 residues.

The genes are TRBV15 and TRBJ2-7. The CDR3 runs to 15 residues. Per germline, CDR1 LNHNV and CDR2 YYDKDF (reference sequence). The CDR3 is CATSRDKAGPYEQYF. Drawing the rest from reference TRBV15 and TRBJ2-7, the complete variable domain is DAMVIQNPRYQVTQFGKPVTLSCSQTLNHNVMYWYQQKSSQAPKLLFHYYDKDFNNEADTPDNFQSRRPNTSFCFLDIRSPGLGDTAMYLCATSRDKAGPYEQYFGPGTRLTVT.

V and J are TRBV28 and TRBJ2-7; no DNA is available, so the TRBD1 call from TCRdb remains unchecked. The CDR3 has 14 amino acids. The germline V gene encodes CDR1 MDHEN and CDR2 SYDVKM. CDR3 loop: CASSPGEGATEQYF.

The rearrangement uses TRBV5-1 and TRBJ2-1. CDR3 size: 13 residues. Germline V gene lookup returns CDR1 SGHRS and CDR2 YFSETQ. The CDR3 spells CASSLDLYNEQFF.

This clonotype shows up as medium-sized by frequency. The CDR3 loop is CASSPTGDAKNIQYF. This chain joins TRBV4-3 and TRBJ2-4; TCRdb calls TRBD1, which cannot be checked without DNA. Germline V gene sequence: CDR1 LGHNA, CDR2 YSLEER. The CDR3 is made up of 15 amino acids.

V usage is TRBV28 and J usage is TRBJ1-5. Germline lookup yields CDR1 MDHEN and CDR2 SYDVKM. There are 15 residues in the CDR3. Here the CDR3 reads CASSNSGGANQPQHF.

The chain uses TRBV29-1 and TRBJ2-3; the TCRdb call, TRBD1, lacks DNA for checking. Germline CDR1 is SQVTM and CDR2 is ANQGSEA. This CDR3 has 14 residues. The CDR3 reads CSVDRDIDTDTQYF.

The chain is built from TRBV20-1 and TRBJ2-3; TCRdb indicates TRBD1, and absent DNA this call remains unverified. There are 14 residues in the CDR3. Germline V gives CDR1 DFQATT, CDR2 SNEGSKA (reference sequence). CDR3: CSARDRGITDTQYF.

The chain employs TRBV6-2 or TRBV6-3 and TRBJ1-5; TCRdb selects TRBD1, and the lack of DNA leaves this call unchecked. The germline CDR1 and CDR2 sequences are MNHEY and SVGEGT. This CDR3 has 15 residues. CDR3 in amino acids: CASSYTGEGNQPQHF.

The rearrangement uses TRBV7-9 and TRBJ2-7; TCRdb's assignment of TRBD1 cannot be checked, as there is no DNA. Germline CDR1 reads SEHNR; CDR2 reads FQNEAQ (reference sequence). The CDR3 has 13 residues. The CDR3 protein is CASSPQGAREQYF.

The chain is built from TRBV7-9 and TRBJ2-1. The V gene's germline CDR1 is SEHNR and CDR2 FQNEAQ (reference sequence). The CDR3 consists of 13 residues. CDR3 sequence: CASSPRGDNEQFF.

The V call is TRBV6-1, the J call TRBJ1-1; TCRdb outputs TRBD1, but without DNA this stays unchecked. Germline CDR1 and CDR2: MNHNS and SASEGT. The length of the CDR3 is 15 residues. CDR3 residues: CASSEGTGEGNEAFF.

V is TRBV3-1 and J is TRBJ2-3; TCRdb names TRBD1, which stays unverified in the absence of DNA. From germline, CDR1 is LGHDT and CDR2 YNNKEL (reference sequence). The CDR3 totals 12 residues. The CDR3 loop reads CASSQTGNTQYF.

The rearrangement links TRBV20-1 to TRBJ2-7; TCRdb proposes TRBD1, but this gene call is untestable without DNA. The CDR3 consists of 16 residues. Germline V CDR1 and CDR2: DFQATT, SNEGSKA (reference sequence). Here the CDR3 reads CSASTRTETSSYEQYF.

The V and J genes are TRBV29-1 and TRBJ2-1; the D call of TRBD2 rests on TCRdb alone, since no DNA is present to check it. This CDR3 comprises 15 residues. The germline V gene has CDR1 SQVTM and CDR2 ANQGSEA. The CDR3 protein is CSVEGLAGWGYEQFF.

This chain connects TRBV6-5 to TRBJ1-3. CDR1 MNHEY and CDR2 SVGAGI come from the germline V gene. This CDR3 has 13 amino acids. This chain's CDR3 is CASSYSDSNTIYF.

The chain uses TRBV4-1 and TRBJ2-1; TCRdb selects TRBD1, and the lack of DNA leaves this call unchecked. Germline V gene sequence: CDR1 MGHRA, CDR2 YSYEKL. The CDR3 runs 15 residues. Here the CDR3 reads CASSSGTGLYNEQFF.

This rearrangement joins TRBV14 to TRBJ2-7; TCRdb picks TRBD1, but there is no DNA to check that call. This CDR3 is built from 14 residues. In germline, CDR1 is SGHDN, CDR2 FVKESK. CDR3 residues: CASSPGHYSYEQYF.

The chain joins TRBV6-6 to TRBJ2-3; the D call of TRBD1 rests on TCRdb alone, since no DNA is present to check it. CDR3 length equals 16 residues. The germline gives CDR1 MNHNY, CDR2 SVGAGI (reference sequence). The CDR3 region is CASSSIGTPSTDTQYF.

The chain uses TRBV28 and TRBJ2-5; TCRdb indicates TRBD1, and absent DNA this call remains unverified. Germline assignment: CDR1 MDHEN and CDR2 SYDVKM. This CDR3 has 16 residues. The CDR3 protein is CASSFGDRDPQETQYF.

The chain couples TRBV7-2 to TRBJ2-7; as DNA is missing, the TRBD2 call by TCRdb cannot be tested. The CDR3 has 17 amino acids. Germline assignment: CDR1 SGHTA and CDR2 FQGNSA. CDR3: CASSLAWTSGGAFEQYF.

The V and J genes are TRBV4-3 and TRBJ2-7. Germline V gene data show CDR1 as LGHNA and CDR2 as YSLEER. This CDR3 is 16 amino acids long. The CDR3 spells CASSQDTDRGPNEQYF.

The CDR3 loop is CASSQSMTVAKNIQYF. The gene calls are TRBV14 and TRBJ2-4; the D call from TCRdb, TRBD1, cannot be confirmed without DNA. Germline V CDR1 and CDR2: SGHDN, FVKESK. The CDR3 spans 16 residues.

The chain is built from TRBV28 and TRBJ2-2; the TCRdb call, TRBD1, lacks DNA for checking. CDR1 is MDHEN, CDR2 SYDVKM, per germline. This CDR3 comprises 14 residues. This CDR3 reads CASRPGIYTGELFF.

The J gene is TRBJ1-1, the V gene TRBV27. Germline values: CDR1 MNHEY, CDR2 SMNVEV (reference sequence). CDR3 length: 14 residues. CDR3 loop: CASSLTGSRTEAFF.

The gene calls are TRBV12-3 or TRBV12-4 and TRBJ2-1; TCRdb reports TRBD1, a call that lacks DNA to check it against. The CDR3 spans 14 residues. The CDR3 reads CASSPPGGGTEQFF.

The genes are TRBV28 and TRBJ2-7; the D call of TRBD1 rests on TCRdb alone, since no DNA is present to check it. CDR1 MDHEN and CDR2 SYDVKM come from the germline V gene. The CDR3 is 14 residues long. CDR3 region: CASSFETGTYEQYF. The full variable domain, its missing parts supplied by reference TRBV28 and TRBJ2-7, is DVKVTQSSRYLVKRTGEKVFLECVQDMDHENMFWYRQDPGLGLRLIYFSYDVKMKEKGDIPEGYSVSREKKERFSLILESASTNQTSMYLCASSFETGTYEQYFGPGTRLTVT.

This chain uses TRBV20-1 with TRBJ2-7; TCRdb reports TRBD1, a call that lacks DNA to check it against. Germline assignment: CDR1 DFQATT and CDR2 SNEGSKA (reference sequence). The CDR3 is 14 residues long. CDR3 protein: CSARGTGFSYEQYF.